This T cell receptor beta chain was recorded in a study of human T cells and chemical hapten exposure. Points from the study as a whole: The study found expanded TCRs formed significantly more large CDR3 similarity clusters than controls. TCRs above 1 in 1000 frequency did not change with DPC sensitization.

V was pared by 10 bases and J by 1 base, with 10 bases between. Germline CDR1 SGHTA, CDR2 FQGNSA. The CDR3 length is 12 residues. The time point: patch test 1, 2 weeks after DPC sensitization. Indicated treatment: therapeutic diphenylcyclopropenone sensitization with weekly scalp DPC. Blood was collected ahead of every patch test applied. This clonotype has more than one count but fewer than ten. Its target is not known. TCRdb reprocessed the RACE reads via MiXCR and lists one record per CDR3 protein. The repertoire includes approximately 80,000 distinct CDR3 sequences, over 8.5% of them detected once, and 3.5% to 4.5% sits in the top ten.

The chain recombines TRBV7-2 with TRBJ1-2; no firm D call. This clonotype was sampled from a woman aged 50 to 60 with alopecia areata. Some clones in this sample may be carry-over from other donors' samples. The specimen comprised whole blood, sampled in connection with sensitization to the hapten diphenylcyclopropenone (DPC). CDR3: CATTEGNYGYTF. The CDR3 region has the DNA TGTGCCACCACGGAGGGTAACTATGGCTACACCTTC.